The clone carrying this TCR beta chain has a count of ten or more. Its antigen is unknown. This sample is part of a study of breast tumors, draining lymph nodes, adjacent tissues. Axillary draining lymph nodes of breast cancer patients supplied the node samples. Study-wide points: Tumor TCR diversity was below lymph nodes but above nontumor tissue. Luminal-like breast cancer showed significantly higher tumor–nontumor repertoire similarity than basal-like.

In TCRdb, the multiplex PCR reads were re-called with MiXCR into one record per CDR3 protein. The sample has 80,000 to 130,000 distinct CDR3 sequences; 20% to 25% are singletons. The clonotype comes from a female donor with breast cancer. Some clones in this sample may be carry-over from other donors' samples. Sequenced material: axillary lymph node tissue.

In DNA, the CDR3 is TGTGCCACCAGTGACCCCGGACCCGATCGCAATGAGCAGTTCTTC. It is translated as CATSDPGPDRNEQFF. The chain combines TRBV24-1 with TRBJ2-1; no firm D call. V gave up 4 bases and J gave up 6 bases, with 15 bases separating them. The CDR3 runs 15 residues. Germline CDR1 KGHDR, CDR2 SFDVKD.